This TCR beta chain was profiled in a study of T cells after yellow fever vaccination. One entry per CDR3 protein, called by TCRdb with MiXCR from the 5' RACE reads. The data hold 240,000 or so distinct CDR3 sequences, with 6.9% observed a single time. Trimming pared 0 bases from V and 4 bases from J, leaving 14 bases between. The CDR3 sequence is 16 residues long. The germline gives CDR1 SGHRS, CDR2 YFSETQ. The chain combines TRBV5-1 with TRBJ2-1, with D possibly matching TRBD2 (6 bases). The starting material was CD4+ T cells sorted from PBMCs, obtained 15 days after the yellow fever booster vaccination. This sequence originates from a young man who received the YFV17D yellow fever vaccine. The chain's CDR3 is CASSLGAGSVYNEQFF. The CDR3 DNA reads TGCGCCAGCAGCTTGGGGGCGGGATCAGTTTACAATGAGCAGTTCTTC.